These 3 T cell receptor beta chains came from one sample sequenced in a study of cytomegalovirus exposure and HLA in healthy donors. 60 Vbeta and 13 Jbeta primers were used in PCR. Produced via immunoSEQ multiplex PCR; TCRdb's table is partial and in-frame only. The sample has about 55,000 clones; roughly 80% are singletons. The sample comprised PBMCs. Receptor source: a man younger than 45 in good health and CMV-seronegative.

This clone was seen more than once but under ten times. The CDR3 region has the DNA TGTGCCAGCAGTGAACCCGGGACAGGGAGATACGAGCAGTACTTC. It is translated as CASSEPGTGRYEQYF. The rearrangement joins TRBV6-1 to TRBJ2-7, with 9 bases fitting TRBD1. Looked up from germline, CDR1 is MNHNS and CDR2 is SASEGT. The length of the CDR3 is 15 residues. With 2 bases clipped from V and 4 bases from J, the junction kept 6 bases outside the gene matches.

In its sample, this clone was seen once. The genes are TRBV19 and TRBJ2-2; D perhaps matches TRBD1 (5 bases). Germline V lookup: CDR1 LNHDA, CDR2 SQIVND (reference sequence). Trimming pared 6 bases from V and 0 bases from J, leaving 11 bases between. The CDR3 covers 15 residues. The CDR3 is CASSQQATNTGELFF. The CDR3 DNA is TGTGCCAGTAGCCAACAGGCGACGAACACCGGGGAGCTGTTTTTT.

The chain combines TRBV6-6 with TRBJ2-1; 8 nucleotides agree with TRBD1. CDR1 MNHNY and CDR2 SVGAGI come from the germline V gene (reference sequence). The trim removed 1 base at V and 5 bases at J, leaving 4 bases unmatched. This CDR3 region has 15 residues. In DNA, the CDR3 is TGTGCCAGCAGTTACTGGACAGGGATAAACAATGAGCAGTTCTTC. As protein: CASSYWTGINNEQFF.